The 12 T cell receptor beta chains listed next were all sequenced from one sample in a study of cytomegalovirus exposure and HLA in healthy donors. Primers included in the PCR were 60 Vbeta and 13 Jbeta primers. TCRdb's copy holds only in-frame clones and misses some; the assay was immunoSEQ multiplex PCR. The table includes under 200,000 clones, around 88% detected once. Sequencing was carried out using PBMCs. The receptors come from a woman aged 18 to 35 in good health and CMV-seronegative.

V gene TRBV28 combines with J gene TRBJ1-5; D may be TRBD1 (5 bases). V was clipped by 10 bases and J by 3 bases, with 16 bases between them. This CDR3 is built from 14 residues. Germline CDR1 and CDR2: MDHEN and SYDVKM. The CDR3 protein is CATHRHRINQPQHF. The CDR3 DNA is TGTGCCACCCATCGCCACAGGATCAATCAGCCCCAGCATTTT.

This rearrangement joins TRBV7-8 to TRBJ1-1; D remains unclear. The V end was cut by 1 base, the J end by 11 bases, with 20 bases between. This CDR3 spans 15 amino acids. CDR1 is SGHVS, CDR2 FQNEAQ, per germline. Here the CDR3 DNA reads TGTGCCAGCAGCTTAGGGGCGAGGGAGGCCGTTACGGCTTTCTTT. This gives the protein CASSLGAREAVTAFF.

The chain employs TRBV6-5 and TRBJ2-5; D not resolved. Germline V gene lookup returns CDR1 MNHEY and CDR2 SVGAGI. Deletions cut 4 bases from V and 4 bases from J, with 4 bases between. The CDR3 is made up of 11 amino acids. The CDR3 DNA reads TGTGCCAGCAGTTTACTAGAGACCCAGTACTTC. Translation: CASSLLETQYF.

The chain has TRBV5-5 and TRBJ1-2, with D possibly TRBD1 on 5 matching bases. The length of the CDR3 is 14 residues. CDR1 is SGHKS, CDR2 YYEKEE, per germline (reference sequence). Trimming stripped 0 bases from V and 4 bases from J, with 10 bases between. CDR3 sequence reads: CASSLEQATYGYTF. The CDR3 coding sequence is TGTGCCAGCAGCTTGGAACAGGCCACCTATGGCTACACCTTC.

The chain combines TRBV6-6 with TRBJ1-6; no reliable D call. The V and J ends lost 0 bases and 13 bases respectively, with 10 bases between them. This CDR3 spans 13 amino acids. Germline V gene data show CDR1 as MNHNY and CDR2 as SVGAGI (reference sequence). In DNA form, the CDR3 reads TGTGCCAGCAGTTACTCGGGCAGTGGGCCCCTCCACTTT. Amino acid sequence: CASSYSGSGPLHF.

The chain couples TRBV15 to TRBJ2-2, with 7 nucleotides matching TRBD1. The CDR3 runs to 17 residues. V lost 5 bases to trimming and J lost 1 base; unmatched junction nucleotides: 10. The V gene's germline CDR1 is LNHNV and CDR2 YYDKDF (reference sequence). The CDR3 DNA is TGTGCCACCAGCTGGGGACCGGGACAGAAGAACACCGGGGAGCTGTTTTTT. Translation gives CATSWGPGQKNTGELFF.

This sequence joins TRBV10-3 and TRBJ2-3, with D possibly being TRBD2 (6 bases). V lost 5 bases and J 2 bases, leaving 17 bases between the germline ends. Germline V lookup: CDR1 ENHRY, CDR2 SYGVKD. CDR3 length: 16 residues. As DNA, the CDR3 is TGTGCCATCAGTTTTGGACTACAATATCCCACAGATACGCAGTATTTT. It specifies CAISFGLQYPTDTQYF.

The chain links TRBV6-6 to TRBJ1-2; 9 bases align to TRBD1. The CDR3 sequence is 14 residues long. The J segment lost 5 bases and the V segment lost 2 bases, leaving 3 bases of the junction unmatched. Germline V gives CDR1 MNHNY, CDR2 SVGAGI (reference sequence). The CDR3 nucleotides read TGTGCCAGCAGTTACGGGACAGGGAATTATGGCTACACCTTC. Amino acids: CASSYGTGNYGYTF.

For the CDR3, the DNA is TGTGCCAGCAGCGCCGGTGGGAACACTGAAGCTTTCTTT. This codes for CASSAGGNTEAFF. The chain couples TRBV9 to TRBJ1-1; D gene ambiguous. The CDR3 contains 13 residues. Germline V gives CDR1 SGDLS, CDR2 YYNGEE. Trimming took 3 bases from V and 1 from J, leaving 7 bases between them. Drawing the rest from reference TRBV9 and TRBJ1-1, the complete variable domain is DSGVTQTPKHLITATGQRVTLRCSPRSGDLSVYWYQQSLDQGLQFLIQYYNGEERAKGNILERFSAQQFPDLHSELNLSSLELGDSALYFCASSAGGNTEAFFGQGTRLTVV.

V usage is TRBV12-5 and J usage is TRBJ2-1, with D maybe TRBD1 (6 bases). The CDR3 is 15 residues long. Trimming shortened V by 2 bases and J by 2 bases, and 10 bases separated the two germline ends. Germline V gene lookup returns CDR1 LGHNT and CDR2 FRNRAP. The DNA of the CDR3 is TGTGCTAGTGGTTTGACAGGGTCGACCTACAATGAGCAGTTCTTC. Translating gives CASGLTGSTYNEQFF.

This rearrangement joins TRBV2 to TRBJ1-5; 8 nucleotides align to TRBD1. Looked up from germline, CDR1 is SNHLY and CDR2 is FYNNEI. This CDR3 has 17 residues. Trimming removed 5 bases from V and 2 bases from J; junction bases left unmatched: 11. CDR3 DNA sequence: TGTGCCAGCAGTCGGACAGGGCAGCTCGGAGGCAATCAGCCCCAGCATTTT. Its protein product is CASSRTGQLGGNQPQHF.

The V and J genes are TRBV28 and TRBJ2-3; 9 bases are a match to TRBD1. This CDR3 is 14 amino acids long. V was clipped by 11 bases and J by 8 bases; unmatched bases: 14. CDR1 MDHEN and CDR2 SYDVKM come from the germline V gene. CDR3 amino acids: CAAYPGQGGGTQYF. The CDR3 bases are TGTGCCGCATACCCGGGACAGGGAGGAGGTACGCAGTATTTT.